Presented here are 17 T cell receptor beta chains from one specimen sequenced in a study of breast tumors, draining lymph nodes, adjacent tissues. MiXCR was run by TCRdb on the multiplex PCR reads, yielding one entry per CDR3 protein. The data show about 230,000 distinct CDR3 sequences, with about 32% seen just once and about 1.4% held by the top ten. Breast cancer patients provided tissue from their axillary draining lymph nodes. Source material: axillary lymph node tissue. Receptor source: a female donor with breast cancer. Some clones in this sample may be carry-over from other donors' samples.

The chain joins TRBV7-2 to TRBJ2-2, with D perhaps matching TRBD1 or TRBD2 (5 bases each). Looked up from germline, CDR1 is SGHTA and CDR2 is FQGNSA. The CDR3 extends over 19 amino acids. V was cut by 3 bases and J by 6 bases, with 26 bases left in between. This CDR3 is CASSLVANTGALMAGELFF. In nucleotides, the CDR3 is TGTGCCAGCAGCTTGGTAGCGAACACCGGGGCCCTAATGGCCGGGGAGCTGTTTTTT.

This clonotype was counted ten times or more. The chain links TRBV19 to TRBJ2-2; perhaps TRBD1 as D (6 bases). CDR1 is LNHDA, CDR2 SQIVND, per germline (reference sequence). This CDR3 spans 15 amino acids. V lost 5 bases to trimming and J lost 4 bases, with 14 bases between them. This CDR3 reads CASSVQGLGTGELFF. In nucleotides, the CDR3 is TGTGCCAGTAGTGTACAGGGATTGGGCACCGGGGAGCTGTTTTTT.

Details on this clonotype: One end of the junction is discordant with germline, which a read error may explain. The chain joins TRBV29-1 to TRBJ2-7, with TRBD2 as a possible D gene (5 bases). Germline V gene data show CDR1 as SQVTM and CDR2 as ANQGSEA. The CDR3 sequence is 13 residues long. CDR3 DNA: TGCAGCGTTACTCCCGGGAAAGCCTACGAGCAGTGCTTC. Its protein product is CSVTPGKAYEQCF.

To note about this clonotype: Germline is not matched at one junction end, which may reflect a read error. CDR3 region: CASWLAGQRNSPLHF. Written as DNA, the CDR3 is TGTGCCAGCTGGCTAGCCGGACAGCGGAATTCGCCCCTCCACTTT. The V gene is TRBV2, the J gene TRBJ1-6; tentatively, D is TRBD1 (6 bases). Germline assignment: CDR1 SNHLY and CDR2 FYNNEI. This CDR3 region has 15 residues.

CDR3 in amino acids: CASSSYIRGLAAEQFF. The CDR3 coding sequence is TGTGCCAGCAGCTCCTATATCCGGGGACTAGCCGCTGAGCAGTTCTTC. This chain links TRBV5-6 with TRBJ2-1; TRBD2 matches 9 bases. Trimming at V came to 3 bases and at J to 9 bases, leaving 13 bases not matched to a gene. The CDR3 is 16 amino acids. Germline CDR1 and CDR2: SGHDT and YYEEEE.

Ten or more counts support this clonotype. V is TRBV20-1 and J is TRBJ1-3; possibly TRBD1 for D (5 bases). CDR3 length: 17 residues. V gave up 0 bases and J gave up 0 bases, with 15 bases separating them. The germline V gene has CDR1 DFQATT and CDR2 SNEGSKA (reference sequence). CDR3 DNA: TGCAGTGCTAGAGACTCAAGACAGTTCCTCTCTGGAAACACCATATATTTT. This codes for CSARDSRQFLSGNTIYF.

The J gene is TRBJ1-2, the V gene TRBV12-3 or TRBV12-4, with 7 bases identical to TRBD1. This CDR3 has 17 residues. The ends lost 9 bases at V and 2 bases at J; junction bases unmatched: 18. The CDR3 region is CARSLIFGQATNYGYTF. The CDR3 nucleotides read TGTGCCAGGAGTCTGATTTTCGGACAGGCGACAAACTATGGCTACACCTTC.

Ten or more counts support this clonotype. The chain has TRBV7-9 and TRBJ2-7; weak D call: TRBD1 (5 bases). The germline V gene has CDR1 SEHNR and CDR2 FQNEAQ (reference sequence). Trimming pared 1 base from V and 9 bases from J, leaving 19 bases between. CDR3 length: 15 amino acids. CDR3 coding DNA: TGTGCCAGCAGCTTAGGTCTAACCAAGGGGTATGGGCAGTACTTC. It codes for CASSLGLTKGYGQYF.

The chain links TRBV2 to TRBJ1-3; D unresolved. Trimming stripped 7 bases from V and 0 bases from J, with 13 bases between. CDR3 length: 15 amino acids. Germline values: CDR1 SNHLY, CDR2 FYNNEI. In DNA, the CDR3 is TGTGCCAGCAACACGGGCATTATCTCTGGAAACACCATATATTTT. This encodes CASNTGIISGNTIYF.

CDR3 sequence: CASRGDTIYF. The CDR3 DNA reads as TGCGCCAGCAGGGGAGACACCATATATTTT. The chain has TRBV5-1 and TRBJ1-3; D not certain. Germline V gene data show CDR1 as SGHRS and CDR2 as YFSETQ. The CDR3 contains 10 residues. The V end was cut by 5 bases, the J end by 8 bases, with 5 bases between.

The sample holds many counts of this clonotype. CDR3 DNA sequence: TGTGCCAGTACCTACCGAGGGATCAATTCACCCCTCCACTTT. Its protein is CASTYRGINSPLHF. The chain uses TRBV19 and TRBJ1-6; D not certain. The germline V gene encodes CDR1 LNHDA and CDR2 SQIVND (reference sequence). V was shortened by 7 bases and J by 7 bases, with 14 bases between the two germline ends. The CDR3 loop spans 14 amino acids.

The V gene is TRBV7-8, the J gene TRBJ2-1, with D unresolved. This CDR3 is 13 amino acids long. Trimming cost V 6 bases and J 6 bases, with 12 bases left between them. Germline assignment: CDR1 SGHVS and CDR2 FQNEAQ. The DNA for the CDR3 is TGTGCCAGCAGTTCGGCTGTCGGCAATGAGCAGTTCTTC. Translating it yields CASSSAVGNEQFF.

At least ten counts were recorded for this clonotype. The genes are TRBV6-5 and TRBJ2-1, with 8 nucleotides matching TRBD2. CDR3 size: 18 residues. In germline, CDR1 is MNHEY, CDR2 SVGAGI. V trimming: 1 base; J trimming: 0 bases; junction bases outside the gene matches: 8. The CDR3 loop reads CASSYYAGGPSSYNEQFF. CDR3 in DNA: TGTGCCAGCAGTTACTATGCGGGAGGCCCTAGCTCCTACAATGAGCAGTTCTTC.

This chain connects TRBV9 to TRBJ2-3, with D unresolved. Germline V gene lookup returns CDR1 SGDLS and CDR2 YYNGEE. The germline V and J ends were trimmed by 9 bases and 1 base, with 15 bases remaining between them. The CDR3 extends over 14 amino acids. The CDR3 reads CANRDKRRTDTQYF. DNA for the CDR3: TGTGCCAACCGAGACAAGCGACGCACAGATACGCAGTATTTT.

V gene TRBV14 combines with J gene TRBJ2-1; D is unclear. The CDR3 has 13 residues. V gave up 1 base and J gave up 4 bases, with 5 bases separating them. Per germline, CDR1 SGHDN and CDR2 FVKESK. For the CDR3, the DNA is TGTGCCAGCAGCCAAGCTAGGTACAATGAGCAGTTCTTC. It yields the protein CASSQARYNEQFF.

The genes are TRBV7-8 and TRBJ2-3; D remains unclear. V lost 3 bases, J lost 11 bases, and 15 bases lay in between. CDR1 and CDR2 (germline): SGHVS, FQNEAQ. This CDR3 region has 13 residues. CDR3 sequence reads: CASSLERLNEQYF. The DNA of the CDR3 is TGTGCCAGCAGCTTGGAGAGACTCAATGAGCAGTATTTT.

This clonotype was counted at least ten times. The chain carries TRBV7-2 and TRBJ2-7; weak D call: TRBD2 (5 bases). The CDR3 totals 15 residues. The germline gives CDR1 SGHTA, CDR2 FQGNSA. V lost 9 bases and J lost 0, with 18 bases in between. CDR3 DNA: TGTGCCAGTCGAGAGCGGTCGACAAGCTCCTACGAGCAGTACTTC. Translating gives CASRERSTSSYEQYF.